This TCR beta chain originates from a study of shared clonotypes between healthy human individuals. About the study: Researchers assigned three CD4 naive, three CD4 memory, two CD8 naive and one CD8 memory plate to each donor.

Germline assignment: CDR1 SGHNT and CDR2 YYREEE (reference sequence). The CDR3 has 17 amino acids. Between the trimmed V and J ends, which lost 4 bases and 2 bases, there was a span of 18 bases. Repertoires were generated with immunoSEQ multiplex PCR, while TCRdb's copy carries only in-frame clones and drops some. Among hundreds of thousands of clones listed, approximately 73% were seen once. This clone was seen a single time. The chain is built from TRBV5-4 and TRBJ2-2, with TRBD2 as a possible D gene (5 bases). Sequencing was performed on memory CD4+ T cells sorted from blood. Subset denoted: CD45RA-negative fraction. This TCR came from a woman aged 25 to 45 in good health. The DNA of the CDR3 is TGTGCCAGCAGCCACTTCGGCTGGACTGATAACACCGGGGAGCTGTTTTTT. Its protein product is CASSHFGWTDNTGELFF.